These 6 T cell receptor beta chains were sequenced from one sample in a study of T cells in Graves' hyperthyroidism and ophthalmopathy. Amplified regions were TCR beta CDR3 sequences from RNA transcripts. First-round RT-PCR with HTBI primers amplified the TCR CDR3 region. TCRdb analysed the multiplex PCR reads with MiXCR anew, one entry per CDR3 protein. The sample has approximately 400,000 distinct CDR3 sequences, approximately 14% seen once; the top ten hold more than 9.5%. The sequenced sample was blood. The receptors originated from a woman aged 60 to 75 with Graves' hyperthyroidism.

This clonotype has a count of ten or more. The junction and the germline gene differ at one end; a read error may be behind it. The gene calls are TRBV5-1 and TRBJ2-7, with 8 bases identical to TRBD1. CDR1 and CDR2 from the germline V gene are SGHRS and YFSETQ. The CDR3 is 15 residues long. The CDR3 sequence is CASSLGRGPSSEQYF. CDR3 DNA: TGCGCCAGCAGCTTGGGCAGGGGGCCCTCCTCCGAGCAGTACTTC.

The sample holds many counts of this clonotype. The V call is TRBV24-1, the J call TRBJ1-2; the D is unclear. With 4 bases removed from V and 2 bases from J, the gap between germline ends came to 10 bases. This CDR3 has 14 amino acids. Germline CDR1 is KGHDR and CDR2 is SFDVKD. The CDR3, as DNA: TGTGCCACCAGTGACTCCACCAAGAACTATGGCTACACCTTC. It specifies CATSDSTKNYGYTF.

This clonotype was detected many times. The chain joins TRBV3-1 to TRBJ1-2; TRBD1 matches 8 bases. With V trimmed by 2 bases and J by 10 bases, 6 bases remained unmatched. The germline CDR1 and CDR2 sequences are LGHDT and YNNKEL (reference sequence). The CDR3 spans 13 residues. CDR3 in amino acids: CASSQQGQATYTF. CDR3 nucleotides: TGTGCCAGCAGCCAACAGGGACAGGCCACCTACACCTTC.

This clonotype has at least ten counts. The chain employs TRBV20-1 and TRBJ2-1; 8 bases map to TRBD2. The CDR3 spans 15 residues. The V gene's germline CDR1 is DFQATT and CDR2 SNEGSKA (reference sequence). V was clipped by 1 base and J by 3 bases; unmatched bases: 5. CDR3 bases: TGCAGTGCTAGAGCACAGCGGGAGAACTACAATGAGCAGTTCTTC. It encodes CSARAQRENYNEQFF.

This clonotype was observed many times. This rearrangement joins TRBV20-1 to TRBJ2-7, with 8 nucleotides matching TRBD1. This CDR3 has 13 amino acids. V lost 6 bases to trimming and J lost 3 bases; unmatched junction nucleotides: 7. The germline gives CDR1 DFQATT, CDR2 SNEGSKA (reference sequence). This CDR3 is CSAADREHYEQYF. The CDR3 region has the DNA TGCAGTGCCGCGGACAGGGAACACTACGAGCAGTACTTC.

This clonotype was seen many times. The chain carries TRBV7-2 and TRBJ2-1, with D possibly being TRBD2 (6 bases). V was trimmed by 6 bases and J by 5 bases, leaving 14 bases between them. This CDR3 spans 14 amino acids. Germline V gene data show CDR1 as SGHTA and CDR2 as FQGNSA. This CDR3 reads CASRVTSTNNEQFF. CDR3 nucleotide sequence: TGTGCCAGCAGGGTGACTAGTACTAACAATGAGCAGTTCTTC.